The 4 T cell receptor beta chains presented below share a single source sample, sequenced in a study of T cells after yellow fever vaccination. TCRdb ran MiXCR on the 5' RACE reads and lists one entry per CDR3 protein. Of hundreds of thousands of distinct CDR3 sequences in the sample, about 3.5% were seen once. The material sequenced was PBMCs, taken on the day of the yellow fever booster vaccination. The receptors stem from a man aged 18 to 30 who received the YFV17D yellow fever vaccine.

This clonotype was counted many times. The V call is TRBV7-2, the J call TRBJ1-4, with a tentative D call TRBD1 (5 bases). The CDR3 spans 12 residues. V lost 2 bases and J lost 8, with 6 bases in between. Germline assignment: CDR1 SGHTA and CDR2 FQGNSA. As DNA, the CDR3 is TGTGCCAGCAGCTTATGGGGCGAAAAACTGTTTTTT. Its protein product is CASSLWGEKLFF.

This clonotype showed up many times. This chain uses TRBV6-2 or TRBV6-3 with TRBJ2-1; a weak D match, TRBD2 (5 bases). V was cut by 11 bases and J by 6 bases, with 20 bases left in between. The germline V gene has CDR1 MNHEY and CDR2 SVGEGT. The CDR3 consists of 14 residues. The CDR3 DNA sequence: TGTGCCGGTGGTCGGGGAGACCCCTCCAATGAGCAGTTCTTC. Translation: CAGGRGDPSNEQFF.

Ten or more counts support this clonotype. CDR3: CASSFTGGNTEAFF. In DNA form, the CDR3 reads TGCGCCAGCAGCTTTACAGGAGGGAACACTGAAGCTTTCTTT. The V call is TRBV5-1, the J call TRBJ1-1, with a possible D match to TRBD1 (5 bases). V lost 2 bases and J lost 1, with 9 bases in between. This CDR3 contains 14 residues. CDR1 is SGHRS and CDR2 is YFSETQ in the germline V gene. Filled out from reference TRBV5-1 and TRBJ1-1, the complete variable domain reads KAGVTQTPRYLIKTRGQQVTLSCSPISGHRSVSWYQQTPGQGLQFLFEYFSETQRNKGNFPGRFSGRQFSNSRSEMNVSTLELGDSALYLCASSFTGGNTEAFFGQGTRLTVV.

This clonotype was observed a handful of times. This chain connects TRBV27 to TRBJ1-1; a weak D match, TRBD1 (5 bases). The CDR3 runs to 15 residues. The V gene lost 0 bases and the J gene lost 4 bases, with 12 bases spanning the gap. CDR1 is MNHEY and CDR2 is SMNVEV in the germline V gene (reference sequence). CDR3 DNA: TGTGCCAGCAGTTTATCGGGGACCCCGGGCACTGAAGCTTTCTTT. The encoded protein is CASSLSGTPGTEAFF.